The 29 T cell receptor beta chains below all came from one sample that was sequenced in a study of cytomegalovirus exposure and HLA in healthy donors. PCR amplification relied on 60 Vbeta primers (plus 13 Jbeta primers). TCRdb's table, derived via immunoSEQ multiplex PCR, lists solely in-frame clones and lacks some. The table lists around 180,000 clones, about 80% of them singletons. Sequencing was performed on PBMCs. These receptors were collected from a woman aged 18-29 years in good health and CMV-seropositive.

The CDR3 here is CASSLASAGGAETQYF. Here the CDR3 DNA reads TGTGCCAGCAGCTTAGCTTCGGCAGGGGGCGCCGAGACCCAGTACTTC. The rearrangement uses TRBV11-3 and TRBJ2-5; TRBD1 aligns across 8 bases. Germline trimming cut 1 base from V and 5 bases from J; bases unmatched to any gene: 9. This CDR3 has 16 amino acids. Germline V CDR1 and CDR2: SGHNT, YENEEA.

This rearrangement joins TRBV7-9 to TRBJ1-6; maybe TRBD1 (5 bases). The germline V gene encodes CDR1 SEHNR and CDR2 FQNEAQ (reference sequence). The CDR3 spans 17 residues. The ends were cut back, 4 bases at V and 0 bases at J, with 13 bases in the middle. CDR3 DNA: TGTGCCAGCAGCTCCCCCCAGGGTAGCTCCTATAATTCACCCCTCCACTTT. Protein product: CASSSPQGSSYNSPLHF.

The rearrangement uses TRBV27 and TRBJ2-2; TRBD2 is a possible D gene (6 bases). Germline V lookup: CDR1 MNHEY, CDR2 SMNVEV (reference sequence). The V and J ends lost 5 bases and 7 bases respectively, with 11 bases between them. The CDR3 totals 13 residues. For the CDR3, the DNA is TGTGCCAGCAGTCCCCTGGGGGGCGGGGAGCTGTTTTTT. Its translation is CASSPLGGGELFF.

The chain combines TRBV29-1 with TRBJ2-7; D may be TRBD2 (6 bases). CDR3 size: 16 residues. The germline V gene encodes CDR1 SQVTM and CDR2 ANQGSEA. The V gene lost 4 bases and the J gene lost 0 bases, with 19 bases spanning the gap. The CDR3 bases are TGCAGCGTTGTGGGGGGTCTAGCGCGGAGCTCCTACGAGCAGTACTTC. Translated: CSVVGGLARSSYEQYF.

The V gene is TRBV6-1, the J gene TRBJ1-1, with unresolved D. Germline lookup yields CDR1 MNHNS and CDR2 SASEGT. The ends were cut back, 4 bases at V and 7 bases at J, with 13 bases in the middle. The CDR3 spans 13 residues. The CDR3 here is CASSVRYSYEAFF. CDR3 nucleotides: TGTGCCAGCAGTGTGAGGTATTCCTATGAAGCTTTCTTT.

The V and J genes are TRBV2 and TRBJ2-5; D ambiguous. Germline CDR1 and CDR2: SNHLY and FYNNEI. CDR3 length equals 14 residues. V was clipped by 5 bases and J by 5 bases, with 15 bases between them. The CDR3 DNA sequence: TGTGCCAGCAGTCGACAACCCGGTCGGGAGACCCAGTACTTC. Translation gives CASSRQPGRETQYF.

V usage is TRBV18 and J usage is TRBJ2-7; perhaps TRBD1 as D (8 bases). The CDR3 is 12 amino acids. Per germline, CDR1 KGHSH and CDR2 LQKENI. V was shortened by 5 bases and J by 6 bases, with 11 bases between the two germline ends. The CDR3 DNA reads TGTGCCAGCTCAACAGGGGGGGGCGAGCAGTACGTC. As protein: CASSTGGGEQYV.

The chain uses TRBV7-9 and TRBJ1-5, with 10 bases fitting TRBD1. V lost 5 bases, J lost 7 bases, and 5 bases stayed unmatched. Germline V gene sequence: CDR1 SEHNR, CDR2 FQNEAQ (reference sequence). This CDR3 region has 14 residues. CDR3 bases: TGTGCCAGCAGCGAGACAGGGGGCGGGCAGCCCCAGCATTTT. Translation: CASSETGGGQPQHF.

The rearrangement links TRBV2 to TRBJ1-5; D is possibly TRBD1 (6 bases). Germline V lookup: CDR1 SNHLY, CDR2 FYNNEI. The CDR3 extends over 14 amino acids. Trimming shortened V by 5 bases and J by 6 bases, and 14 bases separated the two germline ends. CDR3 DNA sequence: TGTGCCAGCAGTACCAACAGGGCCAGTCAGCCCCAGCATTTT. Its protein product is CASSTNRASQPQHF.

V usage is TRBV27 and J usage is TRBJ1-5; no firm D call. CDR3 length: 14 residues. V lost 2 bases and J 4 bases, leaving 9 bases between the germline ends. CDR1 is MNHEY and CDR2 is SMNVEV in the germline V gene (reference sequence). This CDR3 reads CASSLARENQPQHF. In DNA, the CDR3 is TGTGCCAGCAGTTTAGCGAGGGAAAATCAGCCCCAGCATTTT.

The chain has TRBV2 and TRBJ1-5; unclear D gene. The V gene's germline CDR1 is SNHLY and CDR2 FYNNEI. The V and J ends lost 4 bases and 1 base respectively, with 8 bases between them. The length of the CDR3 is 14 residues. The CDR3: CASSGWRSNQPQHF. In DNA form, the CDR3 reads TGTGCCAGCAGTGGATGGAGGAGCAATCAGCCCCAGCATTTT.

J is TRBJ2-3 and V is TRBV13, with D unclear. This CDR3 has 16 amino acids. The germline V and J ends were trimmed by 1 base and 0 bases, with 11 bases remaining between them. From germline, CDR1 is PRHDT and CDR2 FYEKMQ (reference sequence). The CDR3 DNA sequence: TGTGCCAGCAGCTTAGTAGTCGGTGCTAGCACAGATACGCAGTATTTT. Its protein product is CASSLVVGASTDTQYF.

The V and J genes are TRBV18 and TRBJ1-3; perhaps TRBD1 as D (5 bases). CDR1 and CDR2 from the germline V gene are KGHSH and LQKENI. V lost 2 bases, J lost 2 bases, and 16 bases lay in between. The CDR3 is 17 amino acids. For the CDR3, the DNA is TGTGCCAGCTCACCATCTGGTTCCGGGGGGACTGGAAACACCATATATTTT. Its protein is CASSPSGSGGTGNTIYF.

The chain carries TRBV7-9 and TRBJ1-1; 9 bases line up with TRBD1. Germline V gene sequence: CDR1 SEHNR, CDR2 FQNEAQ (reference sequence). The CDR3 is made up of 16 amino acids. The J segment lost 9 bases and the V segment lost 5 bases, leaving 16 bases of the junction unmatched. The CDR3 DNA follows: TGTGCCAGCAGCCCCATAGGGCGGACAGGGGAGGGCCAAGCTTTCTTT. Amino acid sequence: CASSPIGRTGEGQAFF.

Worth noting for this clone: The same CDR3 is also encoded by other DNA sequences in this sample. The rearrangement joins TRBV11-2 to TRBJ2-7, with D possibly TRBD2 on 7 matching bases. The V gene's germline CDR1 is SGHAT and CDR2 FQNNGV. This CDR3 has 14 residues. V was clipped by 6 bases and J by 0 bases, with 12 bases between them. CDR3 in DNA: TGTGCCAGCAGTTACAGGGAGGGCTCCTACGAGCAGTACTTC. This translates into CASSYREGSYEQYF.

The genes are TRBV9 and TRBJ1-1; D might be TRBD1 (6 bases). The V gene's germline CDR1 is SGDLS and CDR2 YYNGEE. The length of the CDR3 is 14 residues. V dropped 0 bases and J dropped 5 bases, with 11 bases sitting between them. The CDR3 region has the DNA TGTGCCAGCAGCGTAGGTGGGGGCAGGACTGAAGCTTTCTTT. It is translated as CASSVGGGRTEAFF.

The CDR3 is CASSLTGDTEAFF. In nucleotides, the CDR3 is TGTGCCAGCAGCTTAACTGGAGACACTGAAGCTTTCTTT. The chain links TRBV7-3 to TRBJ1-1; D is uncertain. V was clipped by 0 bases and J by 3 bases, with 5 bases between them. The CDR3 spans 13 residues. Per the germline V gene, CDR1 is SGHTA and CDR2 is FQGTGA.

The chain employs TRBV18 and TRBJ1-6, with D maybe TRBD1 (5 bases). The CDR3 is 15 residues long. The germline V gene encodes CDR1 KGHSH and CDR2 LQKENI. V was pared by 1 base and J by 8 bases, with 12 bases between. The CDR3 spells CASSPHGGADSPLHF. The CDR3 nucleotides are TGTGCCAGCTCACCACATGGAGGGGCCGATTCACCCCTCCACTTT.

This chain joins TRBV11-2 and TRBJ2-7; 11 bases agree with TRBD1. The CDR3 is 16 amino acids. Germline CDR1 is SGHAT and CDR2 is FQNNGV. V trimming: 5 bases; J trimming: 3 bases; junction bases outside the gene matches: 9. CDR3 coding DNA: TGTGCCAGCAGCAAAAACTCCGGGACAGGGGGCTACGAGCAGTACTTC. Translated: CASSKNSGTGGYEQYF.

J is TRBJ1-2 and V is TRBV19, with a weak D call TRBD1 (5 bases). V lost 3 bases to trimming and J lost 1 base, with 9 bases between them. Germline V lookup: CDR1 LNHDA, CDR2 SQIVND (reference sequence). The length of the CDR3 is 14 residues. The CDR3 bases are TGTGCCAGTAGTATTTCAGGGAATAACTATGGCTACACCTTC. Translating it yields CASSISGNNYGYTF.

The genes are TRBV2 and TRBJ2-4, with 7 positions matching TRBD1. V was pared by 6 bases and J by 6 bases, with 5 bases of the junction left unmatched. Germline V gene sequence: CDR1 SNHLY, CDR2 FYNNEI. The CDR3 sequence is 13 residues long. The CDR3 sequence is CASSEGQINIQYF. The CDR3 DNA reads as TGTGCCAGCAGCGAGGGACAGATAAACATTCAGTACTTC. Variable domain in full (rest from reference TRBV2 and TRBJ2-4): EPEVTQTPSHQVTQMGQEVILRCVPISNHLYFYWYRQILGQKVEFLVSFYNNEISEKSEIFDDQFSVERPDGSNFTLKIRSTKLEDSAMYFCASSEGQINIQYFGAGTRLSVL.

To note about this clone: Other DNA sequences of this sample code for an identical CDR3. CDR3 nucleotide sequence: TGTGCCAGCTCACCTCAGGGGGCGAACTATGGCTACACCTTC. It is translated as CASSPQGANYGYTF. The rearrangement uses TRBV18 and TRBJ1-2; 8 bases are shared with TRBD1. CDR1 is KGHSH and CDR2 is LQKENI in the germline V gene. CDR3 length equals 14 residues. Trimming at V came to 3 bases and at J to 2 bases, leaving 2 bases not matched to a gene. The whole variable domain, remainder taken from reference TRBV18 and TRBJ1-2, is NAGVMQNPRHLVRRRGQEARLRCSPMKGHSHVYWYRQLPEEGLKFMVYLQKENIIDESGMPKERFSAEFPKEGPSILRIQQVVRGDSAAYFCASSPQGANYGYTFGSGTRLTVV.

The J gene is TRBJ1-6, the V gene TRBV7-9; D not resolved. The CDR3 contains 11 residues. Trimming pared 5 bases from V and 10 bases from J, leaving 6 bases between. Germline V gene lookup returns CDR1 SEHNR and CDR2 FQNEAQ (reference sequence). The CDR3 here is CASSEGSPLHF. The DNA of the CDR3 is TGTGCCAGCAGCGAGGGCTCACCCCTCCACTTT.

This clone came up a few times. V and J are TRBV5-1 and TRBJ2-5, with 9 bases aligning to TRBD2. Germline V gives CDR1 SGHRS, CDR2 YFSETQ. The V and J ends lost 0 bases and 2 bases, in that order; junction bases with no gene match: 5. The CDR3 contains 16 residues. The CDR3, as DNA: TGCGCCAGCAGCTTGGTGGCGGGGGGGACGCAAGAGACCCAGTACTTC. Translating gives CASSLVAGGTQETQYF.

This clone occurred a few times. The chain links TRBV30 to TRBJ1-2, with 9 nucleotides matching TRBD1. There are 15 residues in the CDR3. The germline V gene has CDR1 GTSNPN and CDR2 SVGIG (reference sequence). The trim removed 0 bases at V and 8 bases at J, leaving 10 bases unmatched. For the CDR3, the DNA is TGTGCCTGGAGTGTAGTATCCGGGACAGGGACCGGCTACACCTTC. Amino acid sequence: CAWSVVSGTGTGYTF.

The genes are TRBV7-2 and TRBJ2-2; TRBD1 matches at 7 bases. Germline V gene sequence: CDR1 SGHTA, CDR2 FQGNSA. The J segment lost 8 bases and the V segment lost 9 bases, leaving 6 bases of the junction unmatched. The CDR3 spans 12 residues. The CDR3 region has the DNA TGTGCCAGGAGGGGGCCTACTGGGGAGCTGTTTTTT. Encoded protein: CARRGPTGELFF.

The chain has TRBV19 and TRBJ2-7, with 8 bases fitting TRBD1. The germline CDR1 and CDR2 sequences are LNHDA and SQIVND (reference sequence). There are 17 residues in the CDR3. The V gene end was trimmed by 1 base and the J gene end by 1 base; junction bases not matched to a gene: 9. The CDR3 sequence is CASSIGARTGKSYEQYV. CDR3 coding DNA: TGTGCCAGTAGTATAGGCGCTCGGACAGGGAAGTCCTACGAGCAGTACGTC.

This clone was detected a few times. The rearrangement uses TRBV2 and TRBJ2-7; 8 positions agree with TRBD1. Germline V gene lookup returns CDR1 SNHLY and CDR2 FYNNEI. CDR3 size: 15 residues. J was trimmed by 4 bases and V by 3 bases; bases with no gene match: 8. CDR3 sequence (DNA): TGTGCCAGCAGTGATATAGGGGACAGGCCGTACGAGCAGTACTTC. This encodes CASSDIGDRPYEQYF.

V gene TRBV14 combines with J gene TRBJ1-2, with D possibly TRBD1 on 6 matching bases. The CDR3 extends over 14 amino acids. Germline V gene lookup returns CDR1 SGHDN and CDR2 FVKESK. Trimming took 3 bases from V and 5 from J, leaving 13 bases between them. CDR3 residues: CASSQSRGSYGYTF. CDR3 bases: TGTGCCAGCAGCCAGAGCAGGGGCTCTTATGGCTACACCTTC. The complete variable domain, with remaining parts taken from reference TRBV14 and TRBJ1-2, reads EAGVTQFPSHSVIEKGQTVTLRCDPISGHDNLYWYRRVMGKEIKFLLHFVKESKQDESGMPNNRFLAERTGGTYSTLKVQPAELEDSGVYFCASSQSRGSYGYTFGSGTRLTVV.